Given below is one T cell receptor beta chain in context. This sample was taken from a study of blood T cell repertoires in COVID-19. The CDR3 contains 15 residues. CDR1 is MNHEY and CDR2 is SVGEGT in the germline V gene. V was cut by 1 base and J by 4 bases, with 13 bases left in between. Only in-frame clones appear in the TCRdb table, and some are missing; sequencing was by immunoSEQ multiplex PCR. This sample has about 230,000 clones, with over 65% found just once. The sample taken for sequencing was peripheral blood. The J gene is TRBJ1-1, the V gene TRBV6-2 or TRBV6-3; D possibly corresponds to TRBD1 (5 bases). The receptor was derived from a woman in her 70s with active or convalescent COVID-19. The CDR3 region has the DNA TGTGCCAGCAGTTACTTAGGGGCGGGGGGCACTGAAGCTTTCTTT. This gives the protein CASSYLGAGGTEAFF.